The clone carrying this T cell receptor (beta chain) is labeled as medium-sized. These data originate in a study of Japanese encephalitis immunity and Zika vaccine responses. Via MiXCR, TCRdb re-called the 5' RACE reads, giving one row per CDR3 protein. This table has about 300 distinct CDR3 sequences, roughly 1.7% appearing once. For 6 days, PBMCs labeled with CFSE were cultured with peptide pools at roughly 1 ug/mL each. Proliferating CD4 T cells were sorted unfixed as live CD56-CD19-CD16-CD3+CD4+ CFSE-low cells. Germline loops: CDR1 SGHTA, CDR2 FQGNSA. V lost 4 bases to trimming and J lost 6 bases, with 13 bases between them. This CDR3 is built from 13 residues.

This chain joins TRBV7-2 and TRBJ2-7, with D possibly being TRBD1 (6 bases). Sequencing was performed on antigen-activated CD4+ T cells from blood, cultured, taken during a Zika inactivated vaccine study. The receptor comes from an adult man who received an inactivated Zika virus vaccine. The CDR3 DNA reads as TGTGCCAGCAGCTCAAGTACAGGGCGCGAGCAGTACTTC. Protein sequence: CASSSSTGREQYF. Supplemented by reference TRBV7-2 and TRBJ2-7, the full variable domain reads GAGVSQSPSNKVTEKGKDVELRCDPISGHTALYWYRQSLGQGLEFLIYFQGNSAPDKSGLPSDRFSAERTGGSVSTLTIQRTQQEDSAVYLCASSSSTGREQYFGPGTRLTVT.